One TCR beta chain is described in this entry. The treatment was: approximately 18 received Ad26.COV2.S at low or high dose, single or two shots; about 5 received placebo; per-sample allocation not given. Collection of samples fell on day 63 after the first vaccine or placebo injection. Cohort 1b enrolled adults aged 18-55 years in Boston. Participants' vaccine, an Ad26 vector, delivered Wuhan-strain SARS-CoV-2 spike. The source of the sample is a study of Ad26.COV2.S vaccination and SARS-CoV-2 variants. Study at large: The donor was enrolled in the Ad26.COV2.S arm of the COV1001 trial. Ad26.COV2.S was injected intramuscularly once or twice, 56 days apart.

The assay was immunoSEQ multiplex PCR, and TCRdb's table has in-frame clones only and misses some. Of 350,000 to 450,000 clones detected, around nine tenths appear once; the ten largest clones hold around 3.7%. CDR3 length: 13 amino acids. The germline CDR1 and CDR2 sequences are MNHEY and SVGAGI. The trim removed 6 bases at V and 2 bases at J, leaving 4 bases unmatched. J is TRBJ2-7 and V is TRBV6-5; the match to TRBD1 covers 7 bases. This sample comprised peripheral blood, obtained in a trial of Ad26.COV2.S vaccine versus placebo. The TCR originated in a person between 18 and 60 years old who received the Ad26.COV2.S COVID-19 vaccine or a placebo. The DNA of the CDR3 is TGTGCCAGCAGCCTGACAGGGACCTACGAGCAGTACTTC. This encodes CASSLTGTYEQYF.